One sample yielded the 32 T cell receptor beta chains listed below, sequenced in a study of cytomegalovirus exposure and HLA in healthy donors (dated by TCRdb to 2017 to 2019). Library preparation used the immunoSEQ multiplex PCR assay. For the multiplex PCR, a mixture combining 60 forward primers for TCR Vbeta segments and 13 reverse primers for TCR Jbeta segments was used. The table comes from immuneACCESS by way of TCRdb, which keeps in-frame sequences with V and J called. Part of the clones is missing from these tables; in studies checked, under half for an unresolved V gene and the rest for unknown reasons. This sample lists about 110,000 clones; about 80% were detected once. The ten largest clones take up 7.7% of the sample. Sequenced input: PBMCs. The source is a woman between 50 and 59 years old in good health and CMV-seropositive.

In its sample, this clone was seen once. The rearrangement joins TRBV6-1 to TRBJ2-6, with 11 bases matching TRBD1. V shed 4 bases, J shed 0 bases, and the junction held 8 bases outside the gene matches. Germline V CDR1 and CDR2: MNHNS, SASEGT. CDR3 size: 19 residues. For the CDR3, the DNA is TGTGCCAGCAGTGGGGGACAGGGGGTTTTTTCCTCTGGGGCCAACGTCCTGACTTTC. It is translated as CASSGGQGVFSSGANVLTF.

V gene TRBV2 combines with J gene TRBJ2-6, with 8 bases matching TRBD1. Losses at the gene ends were 5 bases for V and 2 bases for J; bases not matched to a gene: 2. This CDR3 has 15 residues. Germline CDR1 is SNHLY and CDR2 is FYNNEI. Here the CDR3 reads CASSPDRAGANVLTF. CDR3 coding DNA: TGTGCCAGCAGTCCGGACAGGGCTGGGGCCAACGTCCTGACTTTC.

As to this clone: The same CDR3 can be traced to other DNA sequences in this sample. The chain combines TRBV6-5 with TRBJ2-5; maybe TRBD1 (5 bases). The length of the CDR3 is 14 residues. Deletions cut 0 bases from V and 6 bases from J, with 11 bases between. Germline assignment: CDR1 MNHEY and CDR2 SVGAGI. CDR3 DNA sequence: TGTGCCAGCAGTTACTCGAATCAGGGAAAGACCCAGTACTTC. It specifies CASSYSNQGKTQYF.

This clone occurred a few times. The rearrangement uses TRBV11-2 and TRBJ2-1, with 9 nucleotides matching TRBD2. This CDR3 has 16 amino acids. Germline loops: CDR1 SGHAT, CDR2 FQNNGV. Trimming took 6 bases from V and 5 from J; bases not matched to a gene: 11. CDR3 protein: CASRPLSGRRHNEQFF. Written as DNA, the CDR3 is TGTGCCAGCAGGCCCTTGAGCGGGAGGAGGCACAATGAGCAGTTCTTC. The full variable domain, in which reference TRBV11-2 and TRBJ2-1 provide the parts outside the CDR3, is EAGVAQSPRYKIIEKRQSVAFWCNPISGHATLYWYQQILGQGPKLLIQFQNNGVVDDSQLPKDRFSAERLKGVDSTLKIQPAKLEDSAVYLCASRPLSGRRHNEQFFGPGTRLTVL.

The V call is TRBV7-2, the J call TRBJ2-5; possibly TRBD2 for D (5 bases). The J call may be in error: the DNA end matches TRBJ2-7 better. Germline V gene lookup returns CDR1 SGHTA and CDR2 FQGNSA. The CDR3 sequence is 13 residues long. CDR3 protein: CASRPTPGYEQYF. CDR3 nucleotide sequence: TGTGCCAGCAGGCCTACCCCGGGGTACGAGCAGTACTTC.

In nucleotides, the CDR3 is TGTGCCAGCAGCTTGGATCTCGGACAGGGCTCGTCGAACACTGAAGCTTTCTTT. This sequence encodes CASSLDLGQGSSNTEAFF. This rearrangement joins TRBV5-4 to TRBJ1-1; the match to TRBD1 covers 8 bases. Germline CDR1 is SGHNT and CDR2 is YYREEE (reference sequence). The length of the CDR3 is 18 residues. V trimming: 0 bases; J trimming: 1 base; junction bases outside the gene matches: 11. The full variable domain, completed using reference TRBV5-4 and TRBJ1-1, is ETGVTQSPTHLIKTRGQQVTLRCSSQSGHNTVSWYQQALGQGPQFIFQYYREEENGRGNFPPRFSGLQFPNYSSELNVNALELDDSALYLCASSLDLGQGSSNTEAFFGQGTRLTVV.

The V and J genes are TRBV7-2 and TRBJ2-7; maybe TRBD1 (5 bases). CDR1 and CDR2 from the germline V gene are SGHTA and FQGNSA. The CDR3 spans 14 residues. Trimming removed 2 bases at V and 2 bases at J, with 10 bases between. The CDR3, as DNA: TGTGCCAGCAGCTTATGGGGCAACCCCTACGAGCAGTACTTC. Translating gives CASSLWGNPYEQYF.

The chain couples TRBV6-5 to TRBJ2-5, with 9 positions matching TRBD2. The CDR3 extends over 15 amino acids. Germline CDR1 is MNHEY and CDR2 is SVGAGI. J was trimmed by 2 bases and V by 4 bases; bases with no gene match: 5. The CDR3 sequence is CASSFPTSGQETQYF. The CDR3 DNA follows: TGTGCCAGCAGTTTCCCGACTAGCGGACAAGAGACCCAGTACTTC.

The chain couples TRBV11-3 to TRBJ2-5; 7 bases match TRBD1. The CDR3 has 14 residues. The V gene's germline CDR1 is SGHNT and CDR2 YENEEA. The V segment lost 2 bases and the J segment 1 base; nucleotides outside the gene matches: 1. The DNA for the CDR3 is TGTGCCAGCAGCTTAAGACAGGGCCAAGAGACCCAGTACTTC. It is translated as CASSLRQGQETQYF.

The table lists this clone with a count of one. The genes are TRBV6-1 and TRBJ1-1, with D possibly TRBD1 on 5 matching bases. The CDR3 is made up of 15 amino acids. Trimming removed 7 bases at V and 4 bases at J, with 19 bases between. Germline V gene sequence: CDR1 MNHNS, CDR2 SASEGT. This chain's CDR3 is CASTRPGVMVTEAFF. DNA for the CDR3: TGTGCCAGCACCCGCCCGGGGGTAATGGTCACTGAAGCTTTCTTT.

CDR3 nucleotides: TGTGCCAGCAGCGCCCAAACAGGGCTCACTGAAGCTTTCTTT. It translates to CASSAQTGLTEAFF. The J gene is TRBJ1-1, the V gene TRBV9, with D maybe TRBD1 (6 bases). Germline CDR1 reads SGDLS; CDR2 reads YYNGEE. The CDR3 runs to 14 residues. V was shortened by 3 bases and J by 4 bases, with 13 bases between the two germline ends.

The gene calls are TRBV5-1 and TRBJ2-7; 9 bases map to TRBD1. Germline-derived CDR1 and CDR2 are SGHRS and YFSETQ. The CDR3 covers 15 residues. V shed 5 bases and J 1 base; nucleotides not matched to a gene: 7. The CDR3 protein is CASRDDRGYSYEQYF. The CDR3 coding sequence is TGCGCCAGCAGAGACGACAGGGGGTATTCCTACGAGCAGTACTTC.

The chain joins TRBV7-5 to TRBJ2-3; no check of the table's D call, TRBD2, against the DNA was made. TRBV7-5 is listed as a pseudogene. The CDR3 sequence is 16 residues long. The CDR3 loop reads CVRSPLEGEGTDTQYF. CDR3 bases: TGTGTCAGAAGCCCACTGGAGGGAGAGGGCACAGATACGCAGTATTTT.

This chain uses TRBV7-3 with TRBJ2-3; D perhaps matches TRBD2 (5 bases). The V end was cut by 5 bases, the J end by 2 bases, with 14 bases between. This CDR3 is built from 15 residues. Germline V gene data show CDR1 as SGHTA and CDR2 as FQGTGA. The CDR3 DNA follows: TGTGCCAGCAGCCCCATAAGCGGCAACACAGATACGCAGTATTTT. Protein sequence: CASSPISGNTDTQYF. The variable domain in full, completed from reference TRBV7-3 and TRBJ2-3, reads GAGVSQTPSNKVTEKGKYVELRCDPISGHTALYWYRQSLGQGPEFLIYFQGTGAADDSGLPNDRFFAVRPEGSVSTLKIQRTERGDSAVYLCASSPISGNTDTQYFGPGTRLTVL.

The V gene is TRBV7-2, the J gene TRBJ1-2; 8 positions agree with TRBD1. The CDR3 is 15 amino acids. In germline, CDR1 is SGHTA, CDR2 FQGNSA. V trimming: 0 bases; J trimming: 8 bases; junction bases outside the gene matches: 8. The CDR3 region is CASSLARKTGEGYTF. The CDR3 bases are TGTGCCAGCAGCTTAGCGCGCAAGACAGGGGAAGGCTACACCTTC.

The rearrangement links TRBV4-3 to TRBJ2-3; 7 nucleotides match TRBD1. J lost 4 bases, V lost 4 bases, and 14 bases had no gene match. CDR3 size: 17 residues. CDR1 is LGHNA and CDR2 is YSLEER in the germline V gene. The CDR3 reads CASSRGGRGALSDTQYF. CDR3 nucleotides: TGCGCCAGCAGCCGAGGGGGCCGGGGCGCTTTATCAGATACGCAGTATTTT.

This rearrangement joins TRBV7-3 to TRBJ2-1, with 10 nucleotides matching TRBD2. J was trimmed by 9 bases and V by 3 bases; bases with no gene match: 5. Per germline, CDR1 SGHTA and CDR2 FQGTGA. The CDR3 spans 14 residues. The CDR3 DNA follows: TGTGCCAGCAGCTTGGCTAGCGGGAGCGGTGAGCAGTTCTTC. It codes for CASSLASGSGEQFF. Full variable domain (remainder filled in from reference TRBV7-3 and TRBJ2-1): GAGVSQTPSNKVTEKGKYVELRCDPISGHTALYWYRQSLGQGPEFLIYFQGTGAADDSGLPNDRFFAVRPEGSVSTLKIQRTERGDSAVYLCASSLASGSGEQFFGPGTRLTVL.

V and J are TRBV9 and TRBJ2-7; D not certain. The CDR3 extends over 15 amino acids. The V end lost 4 bases, the J end lost 2 bases, and 16 bases lay between the germline ends. Germline loops: CDR1 SGDLS, CDR2 YYNGEE. The CDR3 region has the DNA TGTGCCAGCAGCCCCCGGTCCCTCCCGCCCTACGAGCAGTACTTC. Encoded protein: CASSPRSLPPYEQYF.

The rearrangement links TRBV9 to TRBJ1-2, with D perhaps matching TRBD1 (5 bases). CDR3 length: 15 residues. V was shortened by 0 bases and J by 4 bases, with 13 bases between the two germline ends. Per germline, CDR1 SGDLS and CDR2 YYNGEE. The CDR3 is CASSVDPGSGYGYTF. DNA of the CDR3: TGTGCCAGCAGCGTAGACCCAGGGTCGGGCTATGGCTACACCTTC.

V gene TRBV7-9 combines with J gene TRBJ2-1; D unclear. The germline gives CDR1 SEHNR, CDR2 FQNEAQ (reference sequence). V was cut by 3 bases and J by 7 bases, with 10 bases left in between. The CDR3 covers 13 residues. Written as DNA, the CDR3 is TGTGCCAGCAGCTTTAACAGCCCTAATGAGCAGTTCTTC. Residues: CASSFNSPNEQFF.

This clone appeared a single time. V gene TRBV10-3 combines with J gene TRBJ2-5; TRBD2 matches at 12 bases. The J segment lost 5 bases and the V segment lost 6 bases, leaving 4 bases of the junction unmatched. Germline V gene sequence: CDR1 ENHRY, CDR2 SYGVKD. This CDR3 spans 14 amino acids. The CDR3 region has the DNA TGTGCCATCAGGGGGACTAGCGGGCGGGAGACCCAGTACTTC. Its protein is CAIRGTSGRETQYF.

This sequence joins TRBV6-1 and TRBJ1-2; 9 bases fit TRBD1. This CDR3 has 16 residues. V shed 4 bases and J 8 bases; nucleotides not matched to a gene: 14. Germline CDR1 and CDR2: MNHNS and SASEGT. The CDR3 spells CASSAGGGQGRRGYTF. As DNA, the CDR3 is TGTGCCAGCAGTGCGGGGGGGGGACAGGGACGGCGCGGCTACACCTTC.

The V call is TRBV5-1, the J call TRBJ2-5; 9 bases are a match to TRBD1. The CDR3 has 18 amino acids. The trim removed 3 bases at V and 1 base at J, leaving 13 bases unmatched. Germline V gene data show CDR1 as SGHRS and CDR2 as YFSETQ. CDR3 sequence: CASSSGQGTGPVQETQYF. CDR3 nucleotides: TGCGCCAGCAGCTCCGGACAGGGGACGGGTCCCGTCCAAGAGACCCAGTACTTC.

This chain uses TRBV2 with TRBJ2-2, with a tentative D call TRBD1 (6 bases). CDR1 SNHLY and CDR2 FYNNEI come from the germline V gene. This CDR3 contains 14 residues. V shed 6 bases and J shed 0 bases, with 8 bases lying between them. The CDR3 is CASRDSPNTGELFF. CDR3 coding DNA: TGTGCCAGCAGGGACAGCCCGAACACCGGGGAGCTGTTTTTT.

The chain joins TRBV7-2 to TRBJ1-6, with D maybe TRBD1 (5 bases). The CDR3 totals 15 residues. Trimming left V 2 bases short and J 7 bases short, with 12 bases between. Germline values: CDR1 SGHTA, CDR2 FQGNSA. CDR3 loop: CASSLNGRVNSPLHF. The CDR3 DNA reads TGTGCCAGCAGCTTAAATGGCAGGGTAAATTCACCCCTCCACTTT.

This chain uses TRBV5-1 with TRBJ2-5; tentatively, D is TRBD1 (6 bases). This CDR3 region has 16 residues. Germline V gene lookup returns CDR1 SGHRS and CDR2 YFSETQ. Trimming removed 1 base from V and 5 bases from J, with 18 bases in between. CDR3 sequence (DNA): TGCGCCAGCAGCTTGTTCTCAAACAGGGTGGGGGAGACCCAGTACTTC. Translation gives CASSLFSNRVGETQYF.

This clone was detected only a few times. V and J are TRBV18 and TRBJ1-5, with a weak D call TRBD1 (6 bases). Trimming shortened V by 1 base and J by 3 bases, and 13 bases separated the two germline ends. From germline, CDR1 is KGHSH and CDR2 LQKENI. CDR3 length equals 16 residues. The CDR3 is CASSPLAGENNQPQHF. Written as DNA, the CDR3 is TGTGCCAGCTCACCACTCGCAGGGGAGAACAATCAGCCCCAGCATTTT.

J is TRBJ2-7 and V is TRBV23-1, with D possibly being TRBD1 (6 bases). TRBV23-1 is classed as an ORF, of uncertain function. V was trimmed by 0 bases and J by 2 bases, leaving 11 bases between them. There are 15 residues in the CDR3. CDR3 sequence (DNA): TGCGCCAGCAGTCAATCCGGCAGGGGAACCTACGAGCAGTACTTC. It specifies CASSQSGRGTYEQYF.

CDR3 amino acids: CASSLASGQETQYF. The CDR3 DNA reads TGTGCCAGCAGCTTAGCTAGCGGCCAAGAGACCCAGTACTTC. The rearrangement links TRBV7-9 to TRBJ2-5, with D possibly being TRBD2 (6 bases). Trimming shortened V by 0 bases and J by 1 base, and 6 bases separated the two germline ends. Looked up from germline, CDR1 is SEHNR and CDR2 is FQNEAQ (reference sequence). CDR3 length: 14 amino acids. Full variable domain (rest looked up from reference TRBV7-9 and TRBJ2-5): DTGVSQNPRHKITKRGQNVTFRCDPISEHNRLYWYRQTLGQGPEFLTYFQNEAQLEKSRLLSDRFSAERPKGSFSTLEIQRTEQGDSAMYLCASSLASGQETQYFGPGTRLLVL.

The chain uses TRBV6-5 and TRBJ2-6; D gene unclear. Germline CDR1 and CDR2: MNHEY and SVGAGI. This CDR3 region has 14 residues. V was cut by 6 bases and J by 0 bases, with 6 bases left in between. The CDR3 bases are TGTGCCAGCAGCCAGTTCTCTGGGGCCAACGTCCTGACTTTC. Encoded protein: CASSQFSGANVLTF.

This clone was detected a few times. The V and J genes are TRBV6-1 and TRBJ2-7; D remains unclear. The germline V gene encodes CDR1 MNHNS and CDR2 SASEGT. This CDR3 has 11 residues. Trimming removed 5 bases from V and 7 bases from J, with 9 bases in between. CDR3 bases: TGTGCCAGCAGTTCCGGAGCAGAGCAGTACTTC. Its protein is CASSSGAEQYF.

This chain links TRBV5-1 with TRBJ2-7; 8 bases align to TRBD2. Germline V lookup: CDR1 SGHRS, CDR2 YFSETQ. Germline trimming cut 0 bases from V and 4 bases from J; bases unmatched to any gene: 3. This CDR3 is 14 amino acids long. CDR3 sequence: CASSLDTSGYEQYF. The CDR3 DNA follows: TGCGCCAGCAGCTTGGACACTAGCGGATACGAGCAGTACTTC. Filled out from reference TRBV5-1 and TRBJ2-7, the complete variable domain reads KAGVTQTPRYLIKTRGQQVTLSCSPISGHRSVSWYQQTPGQGLQFLFEYFSETQRNKGNFPGRFSGRQFSNSRSEMNVSTLELGDSALYLCASSLDTSGYEQYFGPGTRLTVT.